This TCR beta chain was observed in a study of molecular identifiers for immune sequencing clone quantification. Naive CD8 libraries were made from roughly 20,000 to 1,000,000 sorted cells, and they used 10%, 30% or 50% RNA. CDR1 and CDR2 from the germline V gene are MGHDK and SYGVNS. This CDR3 is built from 12 residues. The ends were cut back, 2 bases at V and 8 bases at J, with 7 bases in the middle. Each CDR3 protein is one row after TCRdb ran MiXCR on the PCR reads. The table records approximately 680,000 distinct CDR3 sequences, approximately 24% of them present only once. This chain links TRBV25-1 with TRBJ2-1, with no clear D. Sequencing was carried out using naive CD8+ T cells from blood, with Jurkat cell RNA spiked in. Subset reported: FACS-sorted CD8+CD4-CCR7+CD45RA+ naive T cells. This clonotype was sampled from a human donor in good health. Some libraries in this study had Jurkat cell RNA spiked in. CDR3 in amino acids: CASSEGDYEQFF. The CDR3 DNA sequence: TGTGCCAGCAGTGAAGGAGACTATGAGCAGTTCTTC.